Listed here is a single T cell receptor (beta chain). What it binds is not known. The data belong to a study of cytomegalovirus exposure and HLA in healthy donors. The study, taken as a whole, reports: The study designated around 150 TCR beta chains cytomegalovirus-associated. HLA alleles showed associations with about 15,000 TCR beta sequences in a later analysis, at a 0.05 false discovery rate.

PCR used 60 Vbeta primers and 13 Jbeta primers. Only in-frame clones appear in the TCRdb table, and some are missing; sequencing was by immunoSEQ multiplex PCR. The table includes roughly 120,000 clones, 78% detected once. The specimen was PBMCs. The TCR comes from a man in his forties in good health and CMV-seronegative.

This CDR3 reads CASSQKQTNTGELFF. The DNA for the CDR3 is TGTGCCAGCAGCCAAAAACAGACGAACACCGGGGAGCTGTTTTTT. The V and J genes are TRBV16 and TRBJ2-2; D not resolved. V lost 2 bases and J 0 bases, leaving 7 bases between the germline ends. Looked up from germline, CDR1 is KGHSY and CDR2 is FQNENV. The CDR3 runs 15 residues. The whole variable domain, remainder taken from reference TRBV16 and TRBJ2-2, is GEEVAQTPKHLVRGEGQKAKLYCAPIKGHSYVFWYQQVLKNEFKFLISFQNENVFDETGMPKERFSAKCLPNSPCSLEIQATKLEDSAVYFCASSQKQTNTGELFFGEGSRLTVL.